These T cell receptor beta chains were read from a single sample in a study of T cells after yellow fever vaccination. MiXCR, applied by TCRdb to the 5' RACE reads, yields one record per CDR3 protein. The sample lists 450,000 to 550,000 distinct CDR3 sequences, 15% to 20% occurring once. The starting material was PBMCs, obtained 15 days after the yellow fever booster vaccination. The receptors were gathered from a man aged 25-40 years who received the YFV17D yellow fever vaccine. Both conserved end residues are part of each CDR3. D genes are given only for firm matches. Clone size is stated in some rows and not others, as once, few, many or a class when expanded.

- TRBJ2-1 TRBV29-1 few CSVVSKGRVSSYNEQFF TGCAGCGTTGTTTCTAAAGGCAGGGTTAGCTCCTACAATGAGCAGTTCTTC
TRBD1 TRBJ1-1 TRBV12-3/TRBV12-4 few CASSLGQVVDMNTEAFF TGTGCCAGCAGTTTGGGACAGGTGGTGGATATGAACACTGAAGCTTTCTTT
- TRBJ1-5 TRBV6-5 few CASSYSRRDNNQPQHF TGTGCCAGCAGTTACTCGCGCCGGGACAACAATCAGCCCCAGCATTTT
- TRBJ2-1 TRBV20-1 few CSARSRGKTRGEQFF TGCAGTGCTAGGTCGCGGGGAAAAACCCGGGGTGAGCAGTTCTTC
- TRBJ1-1 TRBV7-2 - CASSLGNRVEAFF TGTGCCAGCAGCTTAGGTAACAGGGTTGAAGCTTTCTTT
TRBD1 TRBJ2-2 TRBV5-6 many CASSPGTGGAVFRTGELFF TGTGCCAGCAGCCCCGGGACAGGGGGCGCAGTTTTTCGTACCGGGGAGCTGTTTTTT
TRBD1 TRBJ2-6 TRBV27 - CASSLSDRAGANVLTF TGTGCCAGCAGTTTGTCCGACAGGGCTGGGGCCAACGTCCTGACTTTC
TRBD1 TRBJ2-2 TRBV10-3 - CAISESGQHTGELFF TGTGCCATCAGTGAGTCGGGACAGCACACCGGGGAGCTGTTTTTT
- TRBJ2-3 TRBV11-2 few CASSKGGIADTQYF TGTGCCAGCAGCAAAGGGGGTATAGCAGATACGCAGTATTTT
- TRBJ1-4 TRBV12-3/TRBV12-4 - CASSFNSRNEKLFF TGTGCCAGCAGTTTTAACAGCCGTAATGAAAAACTGTTTTTT
TRBD1 TRBJ2-5 TRBV29-1 - CSAPDQGARETQYF TGCAGCGCCCCAGACCAGGGGGCTAGGGAGACCCAGTACTTC
TRBD1 TRBJ1-1 TRBV5-6 few CASSFAGQPNTEAFF TGTGCCAGCAGCTTTGCGGGACAGCCGAACACTGAAGCTTTCTTT
- TRBJ2-1 TRBV20-1 - CSAQRAQGSRDEQFF TGCAGTGCTCAGAGGGCACAGGGAAGCCGCGATGAGCAGTTCTTC
TRBD2 TRBJ2-3 TRBV7-9 - CASSDRLAGVSDTQYF TGTGCCAGCAGCGACCGACTAGCGGGAGTGTCAGATACGCAGTATTTT
TRBD2 TRBJ2-3 TRBV7-2 few CASSLTTSGGDTQYF TGTGCCAGCAGCTTAACGACTAGCGGGGGGGATACGCAGTATTTT
- TRBJ2-5 TRBV9 few CASSVVEGTQYF TGTGCCAGCAGCGTAGTCGAGGGAACCCAGTACTTC
- TRBJ2-3 TRBV29-1 few CSVATADTQYF TGCAGCGTTGCTACGGCAGATACGCAGTATTTT
TRBD2 TRBJ2-7 TRBV9 - CASSGGLAGNYEQYF TGTGCCAGCAGCGGAGGACTAGCGGGAAACTACGAGCAGTACTTC
- TRBJ2-6 TRBV29-1 - CSVGTQTGANVLTF TGCAGCGTTGGGACCCAAACTGGGGCCAACGTCCTGACTTTC
- TRBJ2-3 TRBV29-1 many CSVESTNTQYF TGCAGCGTTGAATCGACGAATACGCAGTATTTT
TRBD1 TRBJ1-5 TRBV19 - CASSIDLGTVINQPQHF TGTGCCAGTAGTATAGATCTAGGGACAGTGATCAATCAGCCCCAGCATTTT
- TRBJ2-5 TRBV20-1 - CSARIFTGETQYF TGCAGTGCTAGGATTTTCACGGGAGAGACCCAGTACTTC
TRBD2 TRBJ2-1 TRBV11-2 - CASTMGPSGSHEQFF TGTGCCAGCACCATGGGGCCTAGCGGGTCCCATGAGCAGTTCTTC
- TRBJ2-7 TRBV13 - CATSYGGHEQYF TGTGCCACCTCCTACGGGGGCCACGAGCAGTACTTC
- TRBJ2-1 TRBV11-2 - CASSLDPGGVSNEQFF TGTGCCAGCAGCTTAGATCCGGGCGGGGTGTCCAATGAGCAGTTCTTC
- TRBJ1-1 TRBV12-3/TRBV12-4 - CASQSRVTEAFF TGTGCCAGTCAATCCAGAGTCACTGAAGCTTTCTTT
- TRBJ2-7 TRBV29-1 - CSSAEGEGPYEQYF TGCAGCTCCGCGGAGGGGGAGGGGCCCTACGAGCAGTACTTC
TRBD1 TRBJ2-7 TRBV6-1 - CASSVGQGSPEQYF TGTGCCAGCAGTGTTGGACAGGGCTCGCCCGAGCAGTACTTC
- TRBJ2-3 TRBV5-1 few CASSLGGQSTDTQYF TGCGCCAGCAGCTTGGGGGGCCAATCCACAGATACGCAGTATTTT
- TRBJ2-3 TRBV5-1 few CASRPAMGDTQYF TGCGCCAGCAGGCCTGCGATGGGGGATACGCAGTATTTT
- TRBJ2-6 TRBV20-1 - CSARDRNLEGSGANVLTF TGCAGTGCTAGAGATCGGAACTTAGAGGGTTCTGGGGCCAACGTCCTGACTTTC
- TRBJ2-3 TRBV13 - CASSLRDTDTQYF TGTGCCAGCAGCCTTAGAGACACAGATACGCAGTATTTT
- TRBJ2-1 TRBV30 few CAWTPAGEQFF TGTGCCTGGACCCCGGCCGGTGAGCAGTTCTTC
- TRBJ2-4 TRBV7-8 few CASSSLRSIQYF TGTGCCAGCAGCTCCCTCAGGAGCATTCAGTACTTC
- TRBJ2-7 TRBV20-1 - CSARSSSYEQYF TGCAGTGCTAGAAGCAGCTCCTACGAGCAGTACTTC
- TRBJ2-3 TRBV6-2/TRBV6-3 - CASSVLRGSTDTQYF TGTGCCAGCAGTGTTCTTCGCGGGAGCACAGATACGCAGTATTTT
- TRBJ1-1 TRBV11-3 few CASSLQANTEAFF TGTGCCAGCAGCTTGCAAGCTAACACTGAAGCTTTCTTT
TRBD1 TRBJ2-7 TRBV27 - CASSLRGTGAYEQYF TGTGCCAGCAGTTTGCGCGGGACAGGGGCCTACGAGCAGTACTTC
TRBD1 TRBJ2-5 TRBV10-3 - CAIRGQGQRETQYF TGTGCCATCAGAGGACAGGGGCAGCGGGAGACCCAGTACTTC
TRBD2 TRBJ2-5 TRBV15 - CATSTPWTSGDPGTQYF TGTGCCACCAGCACCCCCTGGACTAGCGGGGACCCAGGGACCCAGTACTTC